A single sample is the source of the 24 T cell receptor beta chains below, sequenced in a study of OX40 agonist ivuxolimab in advanced cancers. Here immunoSEQ multiplex PCR was the method, and the copy in TCRdb shows in-frame clones only, minus some. Among over 30,000 clones listed, nearly 75% were seen once. Sample: CD4+ or CD8+ T cells sorted from blood, taken in a trial of the OX40 agonist ivuxolimab. The receptors stem from an adult with an advanced solid tumor such as melanoma, head and neck, liver or kidney cancer.

The genes are TRBV10-3 and TRBJ2-3; TRBD1 agrees at 9 bases. Germline lookup yields CDR1 ENHRY and CDR2 SYGVKD. V trimming: 6 bases; J trimming: 0 bases; junction bases outside the gene matches: 4. The CDR3 contains 15 residues. The CDR3 DNA is TGTGCCATCAGCCGGGACAGGGCTAGCACAGATACGCAGTATTTT. This gives the protein CAISRDRASTDTQYF.

V usage is TRBV20-1 and J usage is TRBJ2-5; tentatively, D is TRBD1 (6 bases). Between the trimmed V and J ends, which lost 6 bases and 6 bases, there was a span of 11 bases. The CDR3 spans 11 residues. Germline V gives CDR1 DFQATT, CDR2 SNEGSKA (reference sequence). CDR3 loop: CSANREKTQYF. The CDR3 DNA reads as TGCAGTGCCAACAGGGAAAAGACCCAGTACTTC.

The V call is TRBV5-1, the J call TRBJ1-1; D may be TRBD1 (5 bases). Between the trimmed V and J ends, which lost 5 bases and 3 bases, there was a span of 11 bases. This CDR3 is 13 amino acids long. Germline CDR1 SGHRS, CDR2 YFSETQ. Here the CDR3 DNA reads TGCGCCAGCAGGGGGGAACTGGACACTGAAGCTTTCTTT. Its translation: CASRGELDTEAFF.

This clone was observed once. This chain connects TRBV5-1 to TRBJ1-1, with D possibly matching TRBD1 (5 bases). Germline V gene lookup returns CDR1 SGHRS and CDR2 YFSETQ. This CDR3 is 13 amino acids long. V gave up 5 bases and J gave up 1 base, with 9 bases separating them. CDR3 region: CASRGDQNTEAFF. Written as DNA, the CDR3 is TGCGCCAGCAGGGGGGACCAGAACACTGAAGCTTTCTTT. The complete variable domain, with remaining parts taken from reference TRBV5-1 and TRBJ1-1, reads KAGVTQTPRYLIKTRGQQVTLSCSPISGHRSVSWYQQTPGQGLQFLFEYFSETQRNKGNFPGRFSGRQFSNSRSEMNVSTLELGDSALYLCASRGDQNTEAFFGQGTRLTVV.

V usage is TRBV7-8 and J usage is TRBJ2-3; 10 bases line up with TRBD2. The CDR3 sequence is 17 residues long. The germline V gene encodes CDR1 SGHVS and CDR2 FQNEAQ. V was clipped by 3 bases and J by 6 bases; unmatched bases: 12. CDR3 amino acids: CASSLVGVSGGGDTQYF. CDR3 bases: TGTGCCAGCAGCTTGGTCGGAGTGAGCGGGGGGGGTGATACGCAGTATTTT.

The rearrangement uses TRBV7-3 and TRBJ2-5, with 8 bases identical to TRBD1. The CDR3 covers 15 residues. Per germline, CDR1 SGHTA and CDR2 FQGTGA. Unmatched junction bases numbered 7, after V lost 2 bases and J lost 5 bases. CDR3 bases: TGTGCCAGCAGCTTACAGGGGGCTGAGGGGGAGACCCAGTACTTC. This gives the protein CASSLQGAEGETQYF. Full variable domain (outside the CDR3, taken from reference TRBV7-3 and TRBJ2-5): GAGVSQTPSNKVTEKGKYVELRCDPISGHTALYWYRQSLGQGPEFLIYFQGTGAADDSGLPNDRFFAVRPEGSVSTLKIQRTERGDSAVYLCASSLQGAEGETQYFGPGTRLLVL.

This clone turned up a few times. V is TRBV9 and J is TRBJ1-5; D possibly corresponds to TRBD1 (5 bases). The CDR3 contains 14 residues. Germline-derived CDR1 and CDR2 are SGDLS and YYNGEE. The V gene lost 2 bases and the J gene lost 3 bases, with 9 bases spanning the gap. The CDR3 loop is CASSVDSYNQPQHF. The CDR3 DNA follows: TGTGCCAGCAGCGTCGACAGCTACAATCAGCCCCAGCATTTT.

V gene TRBV9 combines with J gene TRBJ1-6; perhaps TRBD1 as D (5 bases). Looked up from germline, CDR1 is SGDLS and CDR2 is YYNGEE. The CDR3 length is 14 residues. V was shortened by 3 bases and J by 8 bases, with 12 bases between the two germline ends. CDR3 DNA: TGTGCCAGCAGCGAGGGAGGGGTGGATTCACCCCTCCACTTT. Protein: CASSEGGVDSPLHF.

This clone occurred once. J is TRBJ2-3 and V is TRBV7-6; D gene ambiguous. The length of the CDR3 is 15 residues. The germline gives CDR1 SGHVS, CDR2 FNYEAQ. Trimming stripped 3 bases from V and 3 bases from J, with 13 bases between. CDR3 bases: TGTGCCAGCAGCTTCTTGGAGTGGGTGACAGATACGCAGTATTTT. It translates to CASSFLEWVTDTQYF.

This chain uses TRBV6-4 with TRBJ1-5; D remains ambiguous. Trimming removed 5 bases at V and 4 bases at J, with 15 bases between. The CDR3 runs 15 residues. Looked up from germline, CDR1 is MRHNA and CDR2 is SNTAGT. For the CDR3, the DNA is TGTGCCAGCAGTCCCGACGGAAGTCCGAATCAGCCCCAGCATTTT. Translation: CASSPDGSPNQPQHF.

This chain's CDR3 is CASSLEGQGSYGYTF. In DNA, the CDR3 is TGCGCCAGCAGCTTGGAGGGTCAGGGGAGCTATGGCTACACCTTC. The chain recombines TRBV5-1 with TRBJ1-2, with D perhaps matching TRBD1 (6 bases). The CDR3 has 15 residues. V lost 0 bases and J lost 4, with 13 bases in between. Germline V lookup: CDR1 SGHRS, CDR2 YFSETQ. The whole variable domain, remainder taken from reference TRBV5-1 and TRBJ1-2, is KAGVTQTPRYLIKTRGQQVTLSCSPISGHRSVSWYQQTPGQGLQFLFEYFSETQRNKGNFPGRFSGRQFSNSRSEMNVSTLELGDSALYLCASSLEGQGSYGYTFGSGTRLTVV.

The chain recombines TRBV7-2 with TRBJ2-5; D could derive from TRBD1 or TRBD2 (6 bases each). Germline V gene lookup returns CDR1 SGHTA and CDR2 FQGNSA. The CDR3 covers 15 residues. Trimming removed 1 base at V and 1 base at J, with 10 bases between. CDR3 amino acids: CASSLVRGPQETQYF. CDR3 coding DNA: TGTGCCAGCAGCTTAGTCCGGGGGCCCCAAGAGACCCAGTACTTC. The whole variable domain, remainder taken from reference TRBV7-2 and TRBJ2-5, is GAGVSQSPSNKVTEKGKDVELRCDPISGHTALYWYRQSLGQGLEFLIYFQGNSAPDKSGLPSDRFSAERTGGSVSTLTIQRTQQEDSAVYLCASSLVRGPQETQYFGPGTRLLVL.

V is TRBV5-1 and J is TRBJ2-2, with D possibly matching TRBD1 (8 bases). This CDR3 region has 15 residues. V lost 5 bases to trimming and J lost 5 bases, with 16 bases between them. In germline, CDR1 is SGHRS, CDR2 YFSETQ. The CDR3 bases are TGCGCCAGCAGATTCGGACAGGGAGGGACCGGGGAGCTGTTTTTT. Translating it yields CASRFGQGGTGELFF.

In its sample, this clone ranks as medium-sized. The chain recombines TRBV6-1 with TRBJ2-7; perhaps D is TRBD1 or TRBD2 (5 bases each). The CDR3 covers 15 residues. From germline, CDR1 is MNHNS and CDR2 SASEGT. Trimming shortened V by 0 bases and J by 3 bases, and 12 bases separated the two germline ends. CDR3: CASSEAPGPGYEQYV. In DNA, the CDR3 is TGTGCCAGCAGTGAAGCGCCGGGACCCGGCTACGAGCAGTACGTC.

This clone was detected once. The chain carries TRBV19 and TRBJ1-5; D ambiguous. The germline V and J ends were trimmed by 5 bases and 0 bases, with 14 bases remaining between them. The CDR3 is 16 residues long. In germline, CDR1 is LNHDA, CDR2 SQIVND (reference sequence). The CDR3: CASSGRLPYSNQPQHF. As DNA, the CDR3 is TGTGCCAGTAGTGGCCGTCTACCATATAGCAATCAGCCCCAGCATTTT.

V and J are TRBV5-1 and TRBJ2-7; the D gene could be TRBD1 or TRBD2 (5 bases each). CDR3 length equals 14 residues. Deletions cut 4 bases from V and 4 bases from J, with 15 bases between. The germline gives CDR1 SGHRS, CDR2 YFSETQ. The CDR3 bases are TGCGCCAGCAGCATCGGGACGCCTGGGTACGAGCAGTACTTC. Residues: CASSIGTPGYEQYF. Together with reference TRBV5-1 and TRBJ2-7, the CDR3 gives the full variable domain: KAGVTQTPRYLIKTRGQQVTLSCSPISGHRSVSWYQQTPGQGLQFLFEYFSETQRNKGNFPGRFSGRQFSNSRSEMNVSTLELGDSALYLCASSIGTPGYEQYFGPGTRLTVT.

DNA for the CDR3: TGTGCCAGCATGGAGGGGGCATATGATACGCAGTATTTT. It specifies CASMEGAYDTQYF. The rearrangement uses TRBV2 and TRBJ2-3; D perhaps matches TRBD1 (7 bases). The CDR3 covers 13 residues. Germline V gene data show CDR1 as SNHLY and CDR2 as FYNNEI. V was trimmed by 7 bases and J by 6 bases, leaving 14 bases between them.

This clone was seen more than once but under ten times. The J gene is TRBJ1-6, the V gene TRBV7-9, with 7 bases that match TRBD1. The CDR3 loop spans 14 amino acids. The V gene's germline CDR1 is SEHNR and CDR2 FQNEAQ (reference sequence). V shed 5 bases, J shed 9 bases, and the junction held 7 bases outside the gene matches. In DNA, the CDR3 is TGTGCCAGCAGCCCCGGACAGGTGGCTTCACCCCTCCACTTT. Amino acids: CASSPGQVASPLHF.

The rearrangement links TRBV7-2 to TRBJ2-2, with 11 bases matching TRBD1. With V trimmed by 5 bases and J by 7 bases, 6 bases remained unmatched. Germline values: CDR1 SGHTA, CDR2 FQGNSA. This CDR3 contains 15 residues. As DNA, the CDR3 is TGTGCCAGCAGCCCACGGACAGGGGGCCTCGGGGAGCTGTTTTTT. Translating it yields CASSPRTGGLGELFF.

This chain connects TRBV27 to TRBJ2-5, with TRBD2 matching over 12 bases. This CDR3 spans 16 amino acids. The germline gives CDR1 MNHEY, CDR2 SMNVEV (reference sequence). Losses at the gene ends were 8 bases for V and 5 bases for J; bases not matched to a gene: 12. CDR3 sequence: CASGVPTSGRGETQYF. The CDR3 nucleotides are TGTGCCAGCGGGGTACCGACTAGCGGGAGAGGGGAGACCCAGTACTTC.

This clone was seen only a few times. The CDR3 nucleotides are TGTGCCAGCAGTGCCCCAATCGGGAAGGGTTATGTAGAGACCCAGTACTTC. As protein: CASSAPIGKGYVETQYF. J is TRBJ2-5 and V is TRBV25-1; tentatively, D is TRBD2 (5 bases). The CDR3 contains 17 residues. CDR1 is MGHDK and CDR2 is SYGVNS in the germline V gene. The V end was cut by 4 bases, the J end by 4 bases, with 22 bases between. The whole variable domain, filled in from reference TRBV25-1 and TRBJ2-5, reads EADIYQTPRYLVIGTGKKITLECSQTMGHDKMYWYQQDPGMELHLIHYSYGVNSTEKGDLSSESTVSRIRTEHFPLTLESARPSHTSQYLCASSAPIGKGYVETQYFGPGTRLLVL.

A word on this clone: Mismatch with germline at one junction end may stem from a read error. The rearrangement links TRBV20-1 to TRBJ2-5; no clear D gene. CDR1 and CDR2 from the germline V gene are DFQATT and SNEGSKA (reference sequence). This CDR3 is built from 11 residues. CDR3 region: CSARGAGGGDF. As DNA, the CDR3 is TGCAGTGCTAGAGGGGCTGGTGGTGGGGACTTC.

This chain links TRBV5-1 with TRBJ1-6; possible D gene TRBD1, 6 bases. V was clipped by 4 bases and J by 9 bases, with 20 bases between them. Looked up from germline, CDR1 is SGHRS and CDR2 is YFSETQ. CDR3 length equals 16 residues. CDR3 in DNA: TGCGCCAGCAGCGGGGAAGGGGCAGGGGCTAGTTCACCCCTCCACTTT. Translation: CASSGEGAGASSPLHF.

This chain joins TRBV14 and TRBJ2-1, with TRBD1 as a possible D gene (6 bases). Per the germline V gene, CDR1 is SGHDN and CDR2 is FVKESK. V was trimmed by 4 bases and J by 8 bases, leaving 9 bases between them. This CDR3 region has 12 residues. Written as DNA, the CDR3 is TGTGCCAGCAGCCCACAGGGCGATGAGCAGTTCTTC. Amino acid sequence: CASSPQGDEQFF.